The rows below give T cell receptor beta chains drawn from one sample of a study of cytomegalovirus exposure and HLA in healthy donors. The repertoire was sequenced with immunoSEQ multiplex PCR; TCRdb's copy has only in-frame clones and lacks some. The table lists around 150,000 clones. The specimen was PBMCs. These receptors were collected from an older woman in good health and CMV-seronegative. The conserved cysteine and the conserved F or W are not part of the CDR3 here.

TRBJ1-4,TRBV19,ASTGRGIVEKLF
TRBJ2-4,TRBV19,ASMSPGAKNIQY
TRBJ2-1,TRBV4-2,ASSQPGQRSYNEQF
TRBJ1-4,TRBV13,ASSSGESTNEKLF
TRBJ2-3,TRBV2,AGRQGGSTDTQY
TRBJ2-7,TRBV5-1,ASSRGTVLDEQY
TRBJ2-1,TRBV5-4,ASTPSGTFYNEQF
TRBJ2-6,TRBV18,ASSPPLDRGPSSGANVLT
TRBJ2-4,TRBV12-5,ASGLVGSDIQY
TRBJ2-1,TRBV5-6,ASSLEGGISLSPYNEQF
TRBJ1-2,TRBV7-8,ASSLASANYGYT
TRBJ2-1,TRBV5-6,ASSLRGQSSYNEQF
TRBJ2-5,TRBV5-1,ASSPSSSGAGGETQY
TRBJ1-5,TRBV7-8,ASSERRGGSVQPQH
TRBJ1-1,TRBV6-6,ATRGPKAEKNTEAF
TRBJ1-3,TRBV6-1,ASSEGDKLGVGEYFGNTIY
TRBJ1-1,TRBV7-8,ASSLSFDRTAF
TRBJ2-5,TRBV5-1,ASSLNSLSETQY
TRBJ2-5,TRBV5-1,ASSLSWSTIQETQY
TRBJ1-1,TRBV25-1,ASSGRGNTEAF
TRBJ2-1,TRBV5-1,ASRIAGGEQQF
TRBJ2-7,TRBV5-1,ASSSDRADYEQY
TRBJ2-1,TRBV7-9,ASSLGDRGESYNEQF
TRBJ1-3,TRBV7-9,AQPLTEGPNTIY
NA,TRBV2,ASIHSTYEQY
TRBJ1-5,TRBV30,AWSVGVVRNQPQH
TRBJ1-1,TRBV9,ASSTQGSEAF
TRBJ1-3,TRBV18,ASAAQRSGNTIY
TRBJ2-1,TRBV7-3,ASSNTGYNEQF
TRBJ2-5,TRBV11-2,ASSSNAGQSWGTQY
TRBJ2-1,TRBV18,ASSFGLAGSYNEQF
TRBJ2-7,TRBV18,ASSRGYEQY
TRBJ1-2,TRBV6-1,ASRADSRTYGYT
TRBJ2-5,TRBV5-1,ASRSQGAQETQY
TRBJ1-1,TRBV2,ASSEDEGMNTEAF
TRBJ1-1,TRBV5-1,ASSSQDSSTEAF
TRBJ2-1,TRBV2,ASSDIGQGRQF
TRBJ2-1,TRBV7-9,ASSFSGTGYNEQF
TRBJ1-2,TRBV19,ASRNPDKAGYT
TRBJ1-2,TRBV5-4,ASSPWPGQGPYGYT
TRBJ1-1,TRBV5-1,ASSLAGTGTNTEAF
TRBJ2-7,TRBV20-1,SARQGYEQY
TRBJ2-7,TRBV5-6,ASSLEGRTGYSYEQY
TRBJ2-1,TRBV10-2,ASRGLAGWEQF
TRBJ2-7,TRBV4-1,ASSPLTSGRNEQY
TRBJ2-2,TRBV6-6,ASSYSTVGELF
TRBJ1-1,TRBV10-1,ASQRQTNTEAF
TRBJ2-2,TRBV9,ASSVVAGAGELF
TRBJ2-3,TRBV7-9,ASSLMAGEGTDTQY
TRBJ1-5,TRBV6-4,ASSDRDTLSNQPQH
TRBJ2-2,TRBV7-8,ASSSGGRGRTGELF
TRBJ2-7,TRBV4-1,ASSQSPASGKYEQY
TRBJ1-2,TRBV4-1,ASSQDLRQITGYT
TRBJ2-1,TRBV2,ASSHKFSGNSYNEQF
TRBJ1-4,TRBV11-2,ASSLRALVTNEKLF
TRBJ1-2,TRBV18,ASSPQAGYT
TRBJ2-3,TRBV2,ASSDSGRSTDTQY
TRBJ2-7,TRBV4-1,ASSQDQGLAGASSYEQY
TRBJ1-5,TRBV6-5,ASSYSRRGSNQPQH
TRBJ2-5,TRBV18,ASSQARQGQETQY